The clone carrying this T cell receptor beta chain occurred a few times. V lost 0 bases to trimming and J lost 5 bases, with 8 bases between them. Per germline, CDR1 LGHNA and CDR2 YSLEER. CDR3 size: 15 residues. These data belong to a study of blood T cells in healthy people across ages. Study background: Roughly one uniquely barcoded beta molecule per two T cells was captured.

Through a sample-barcoded 5' primer and a J-beta primer mix, a second PCR was run for about 6 to 12 cycles. Researchers report that each sample yielded at least 2.5 million CDR3-containing paired-end reads. TCRdb recomputed calls from the 5' RACE reads with MiXCR, one row per CDR3 protein. The data hold roughly 1.4 million distinct CDR3 sequences, with 59% observed a single time. The authors isolated at least 7 million PBMCs per sample. Sequenced material: blood. This TCR was sampled from a young man in good health. The chain recombines TRBV4-3 with TRBJ1-6, with D possibly being TRBD1 (6 bases). CDR3 residues: CASSQEYRDNSPLHF. Here the CDR3 DNA reads TGCGCCAGCAGCCAAGAGTACAGGGATAATTCACCCCTCCACTTT.